This passage covers 13 T cell receptor beta chains from one sample sequenced in a study of post-analysis software for immune sequencing data. Incorporated into the TCR beta cDNA libraries were unique molecular identifiers, which served to reduce PCR and sequencing biases. TCRdb re-analysed the PCR reads in MiXCR, keeping a single row per CDR3 protein. The sample includes about 570,000 distinct CDR3 sequences, about a third of them seen just once. For these receptors, no antigen is known. Points from the study as a whole: A handful of TRBV segments were more frequent in patients than controls; TRBV5-6, TRBV5-1 and TRBV20-1 belonged to this group.

Sequencing was done on a sample of blood. The receptors shown here come from a girl aged 2 to 17 with multiple sclerosis.

The J gene is TRBJ1-2, the V gene TRBV11-2; perhaps TRBD1 as D (6 bases). The CDR3 is 15 residues long. CDR1 is SGHAT, CDR2 FQNNGV, per germline. V shed 1 base and J shed 3 bases, with 12 bases lying between them. The CDR3 is CASSLGTATYYGYTF. The DNA for the CDR3 is TGTGCCAGCAGCTTAGGGACAGCCACCTACTATGGCTACACCTTC.

Remarks on this clonotype: One end of the junction varies from germline; a read error may be responsible. Here the CDR3 reads CAGSRDSPSPGNTIYF. The CDR3 DNA reads TGCGCCGGCAGCCGCGACAGTCCCTCACCCGGAAACACCATATATTTT. V and J are TRBV5-1 and TRBJ1-3; a possible D gene is TRBD1 (5 bases). The CDR3 totals 16 residues. Germline lookup yields CDR1 SGHRS and CDR2 YFSETQ.

This clonotype came up once. The J gene is TRBJ1-3, the V gene TRBV6-5; D gene uncertain. The germline V and J ends were trimmed by 5 bases and 0 bases, with 8 bases remaining between them. This CDR3 is 14 amino acids long. Per germline, CDR1 MNHEY and CDR2 SVGAGI. The CDR3 coding sequence is TGTGCCAGCAGTAAAGTTAGCTCTGGAAACACCATATATTTT. This encodes CASSKVSSGNTIYF.

The J gene is TRBJ2-7, the V gene TRBV3-1, with a weak D call TRBD1 (5 bases). V was clipped by 8 bases and J by 3 bases, with 11 bases between them. The CDR3 has 12 amino acids. Germline assignment: CDR1 LGHDT and CDR2 YNNKEL (reference sequence). The CDR3 region has the DNA TGTGCCAGCGCAGGGCCTCTCTACGAGCAGTACTTC. It codes for CASAGPLYEQYF.

The chain combines TRBV5-1 with TRBJ2-7; 7 nucleotides agree with TRBD1. Trimming removed 3 bases from V and 7 bases from J; junction bases left unmatched: 7. Germline CDR1 is SGHRS and CDR2 is YFSETQ. CDR3 length equals 13 residues. The CDR3 DNA sequence: TGCGCCAGCAGCTACAACAGGGGCGGTGAGCAGTACTTC. Protein sequence: CASSYNRGGEQYF.

V usage is TRBV6-5 and J usage is TRBJ2-5; 10 nucleotides align to TRBD1. Trimming cost V 5 bases and J 1 base; bases outside gene matches: 7. Germline V gene lookup returns CDR1 MNHEY and CDR2 SVGAGI. This CDR3 is 16 amino acids long. CDR3 in DNA: TGTGCCAGCAGTCGAGGACAGGGGGGTTTCCAAGAGACCCAGTACTTC. It encodes CASSRGQGGFQETQYF.

The rearrangement joins TRBV6-2 or TRBV6-3 to TRBJ2-5; D possibly corresponds to TRBD1 (5 bases). CDR3 length: 16 residues. CDR1 and CDR2 from the germline V gene are MNHEY and SVGEGT. Trimming pared 2 bases from V and 1 base from J, leaving 14 bases between. CDR3 amino acids: CASSYGARQLQETQYF. The CDR3 nucleotides are TGTGCCAGCAGTTACGGCGCCAGACAGCTCCAAGAGACCCAGTACTTC.

V is TRBV6-5 and J is TRBJ2-7; D is possibly TRBD1 (6 bases). The V end lost 0 bases, the J end lost 2 bases, and 11 bases lay between the germline ends. CDR3 length: 15 amino acids. The germline CDR1 and CDR2 sequences are MNHEY and SVGAGI. The CDR3 is CASSYSGTPTYEQYF. The CDR3 region has the DNA TGTGCCAGCAGTTACTCGGGGACACCGACCTACGAGCAGTACTTC.

The chain uses TRBV20-1 and TRBJ1-6; a weak D match, TRBD1 (6 bases). Per the germline V gene, CDR1 is DFQATT and CDR2 is SNEGSKA (reference sequence). Trimming pared 2 bases from V and 9 bases from J, leaving 11 bases between. This CDR3 is 13 amino acids long. The CDR3 loop reads CSARQGRSSPLHF. CDR3 coding DNA: TGCAGTGCTAGACAGGGGAGAAGTTCACCCCTCCACTTT.

This clonotype appeared many times. The chain uses TRBV20-1 and TRBJ1-1; D is unclear. This CDR3 comprises 12 residues. The germline V gene has CDR1 DFQATT and CDR2 SNEGSKA (reference sequence). V shed 5 bases and J shed 1 base, with 8 bases lying between them. The CDR3 coding sequence is TGCAGTGCTCATTTCCGGAACACTGAAGCTTTCTTT. It is translated as CSAHFRNTEAFF.

This clonotype was counted ten times or more. The chain couples TRBV4-1 to TRBJ2-5; TRBD2 is a possible D gene (5 bases). Germline V gene data show CDR1 as MGHRA and CDR2 as YSYEKL. This CDR3 is 13 amino acids long. Between the trimmed V and J ends, which lost 1 base and 2 bases, there was a span of 5 bases. DNA for the CDR3: TGCGCCAGCAGCCAAGTAGCGCAAGAGACCCAGTACTTC. It yields the protein CASSQVAQETQYF.

This clonotype was detected only a few times. J is TRBJ2-3 and V is TRBV20-1, with 13 nucleotides matching TRBD2. Per the germline V gene, CDR1 is DFQATT and CDR2 is SNEGSKA (reference sequence). The CDR3 loop spans 15 amino acids. Trimming cost V 4 bases and J 3 bases; bases outside gene matches: 4. The CDR3 nucleotides are TGCAGTGCTACCCGGACTAGCGGGGGAACAGATACGCAGTATTTT. Amino acids: CSATRTSGGTDTQYF.

The chain uses TRBV6-6 and TRBJ2-3; weak D call: TRBD2 (5 bases). The V and J ends lost 6 bases and 6 bases respectively, with 22 bases between them. CDR3 length: 16 amino acids. Germline values: CDR1 MNHNY, CDR2 SVGAGI (reference sequence). This chain's CDR3 is CASSQRGAGTSDTQYF. CDR3 DNA sequence: TGTGCCAGCAGCCAACGGGGTGCTGGAACTTCTGATACGCAGTATTTT.